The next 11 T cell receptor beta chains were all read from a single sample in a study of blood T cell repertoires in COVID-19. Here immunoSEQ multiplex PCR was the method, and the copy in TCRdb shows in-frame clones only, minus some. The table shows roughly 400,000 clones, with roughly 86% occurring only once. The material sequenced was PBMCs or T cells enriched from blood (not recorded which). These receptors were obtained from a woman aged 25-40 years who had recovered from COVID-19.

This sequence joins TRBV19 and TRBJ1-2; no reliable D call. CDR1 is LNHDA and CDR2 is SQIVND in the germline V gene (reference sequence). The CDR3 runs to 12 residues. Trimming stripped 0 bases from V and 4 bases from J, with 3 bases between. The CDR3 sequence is CASSIDSYGYTF. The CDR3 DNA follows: TGTGCCAGTAGTATAGACAGCTATGGCTACACCTTC.

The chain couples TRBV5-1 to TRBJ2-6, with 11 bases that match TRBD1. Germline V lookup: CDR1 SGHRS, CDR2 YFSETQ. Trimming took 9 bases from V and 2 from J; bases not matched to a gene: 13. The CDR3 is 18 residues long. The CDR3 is CATRPGQGGIPGANVLTF. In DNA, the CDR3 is TGCGCCACCCGACCGGGACAGGGGGGAATTCCTGGGGCCAACGTCCTGACTTTC.

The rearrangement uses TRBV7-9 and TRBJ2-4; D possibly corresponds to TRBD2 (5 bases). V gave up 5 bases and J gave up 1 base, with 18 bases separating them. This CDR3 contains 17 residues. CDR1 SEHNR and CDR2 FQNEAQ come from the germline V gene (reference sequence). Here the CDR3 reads CASSLSSRSGAKNIQYF. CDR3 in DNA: TGTGCCAGCAGCCTCTCATCCAGATCGGGGGCCAAAAACATTCAGTACTTC.

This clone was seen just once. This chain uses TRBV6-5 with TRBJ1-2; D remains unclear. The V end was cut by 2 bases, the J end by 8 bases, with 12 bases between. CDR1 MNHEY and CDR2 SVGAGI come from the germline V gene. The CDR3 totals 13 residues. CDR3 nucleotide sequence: TGTGCCAGCAGTTACAGGAGCGGGTACGGCTACACCTTC. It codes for CASSYRSGYGYTF.

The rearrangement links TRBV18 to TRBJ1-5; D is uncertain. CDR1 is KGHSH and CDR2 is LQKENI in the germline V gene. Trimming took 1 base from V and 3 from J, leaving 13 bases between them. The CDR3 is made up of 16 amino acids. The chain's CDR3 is CASSPQNERANQPQHF. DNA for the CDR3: TGTGCCAGCTCACCACAAAACGAACGAGCCAATCAGCCCCAGCATTTT.

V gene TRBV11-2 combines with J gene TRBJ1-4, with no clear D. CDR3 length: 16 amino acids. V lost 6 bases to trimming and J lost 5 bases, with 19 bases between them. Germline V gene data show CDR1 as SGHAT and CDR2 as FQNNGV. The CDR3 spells CASSSGIFDLNEKLFF. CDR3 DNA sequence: TGTGCCAGCAGTTCCGGGATTTTCGACCTGAATGAAAAACTGTTTTTT. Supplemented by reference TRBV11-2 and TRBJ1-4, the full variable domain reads EAGVAQSPRYKIIEKRQSVAFWCNPISGHATLYWYQQILGQGPKLLIQFQNNGVVDDSQLPKDRFSAERLKGVDSTLKIQPAKLEDSAVYLCASSSGIFDLNEKLFFGSGTQLSVL.

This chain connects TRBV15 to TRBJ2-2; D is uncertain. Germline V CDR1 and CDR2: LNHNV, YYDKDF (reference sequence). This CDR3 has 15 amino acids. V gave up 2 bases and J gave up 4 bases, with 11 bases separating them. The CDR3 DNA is TGTGCCACCAGCAGACGAGCCGCCCTCACCGGGGAGCTGTTTTTT. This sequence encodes CATSRRAALTGELFF.

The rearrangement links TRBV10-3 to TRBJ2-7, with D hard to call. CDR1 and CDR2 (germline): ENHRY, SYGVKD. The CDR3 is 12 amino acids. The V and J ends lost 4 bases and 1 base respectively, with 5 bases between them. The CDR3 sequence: CAISATSYEQYF. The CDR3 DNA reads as TGTGCCATCAGTGCCACTTCCTACGAGCAGTACTTC.

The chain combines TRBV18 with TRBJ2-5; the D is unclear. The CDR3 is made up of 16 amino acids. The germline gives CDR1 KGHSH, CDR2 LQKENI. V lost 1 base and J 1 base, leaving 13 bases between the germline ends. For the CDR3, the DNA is TGTGCCAGCTCACCACGAGCAGGTCAAGGCCAAGAGACCCAGTACTTC. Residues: CASSPRAGQGQETQYF. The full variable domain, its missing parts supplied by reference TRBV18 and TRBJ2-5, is NAGVMQNPRHLVRRRGQEARLRCSPMKGHSHVYWYRQLPEEGLKFMVYLQKENIIDESGMPKERFSAEFPKEGPSILRIQQVVRGDSAAYFCASSPRAGQGQETQYFGPGTRLLVL.

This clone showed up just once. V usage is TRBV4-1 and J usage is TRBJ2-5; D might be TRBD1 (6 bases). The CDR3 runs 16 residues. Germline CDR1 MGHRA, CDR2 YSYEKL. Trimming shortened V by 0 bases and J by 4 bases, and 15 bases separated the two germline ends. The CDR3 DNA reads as TGCGCCAGCAGCCAAGATCAGGACAGTCTCCGAGAGACCCAGTACTTC. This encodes CASSQDQDSLRETQYF.

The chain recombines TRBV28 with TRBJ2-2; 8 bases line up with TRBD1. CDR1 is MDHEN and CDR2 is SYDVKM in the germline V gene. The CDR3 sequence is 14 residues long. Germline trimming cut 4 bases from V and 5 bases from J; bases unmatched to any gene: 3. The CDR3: CASSSGQGTGELFF. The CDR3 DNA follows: TGTGCCAGCAGTTCAGGACAGGGTACCGGGGAGCTGTTTTTT.